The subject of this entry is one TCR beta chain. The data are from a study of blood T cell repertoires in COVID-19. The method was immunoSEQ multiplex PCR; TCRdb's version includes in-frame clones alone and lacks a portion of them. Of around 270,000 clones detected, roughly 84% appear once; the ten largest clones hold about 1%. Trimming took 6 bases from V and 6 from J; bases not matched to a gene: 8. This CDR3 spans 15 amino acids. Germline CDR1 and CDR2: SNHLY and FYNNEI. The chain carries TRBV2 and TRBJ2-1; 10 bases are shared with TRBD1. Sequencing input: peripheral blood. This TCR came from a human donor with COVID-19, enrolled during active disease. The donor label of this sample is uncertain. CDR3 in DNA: TGTGCCAGCAGGGCCGACAGGGGGCGATTCAATGAGCAGTTCTTC. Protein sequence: CASRADRGRFNEQFF.